Following are 10 T cell receptor beta chains from one sample sequenced in a study of blood T cells in healthy people across ages (dated by TCRdb to the mid-2010s). Libraries were built with 5' RACE. Sequencer: Illumina HiSeq 2500. A second PCR of roughly 7 to 11 cycles was performed with a sample-barcoded 5' primer and a J-beta primer mix. TCRdb trimmed public reads at Q25 via fastp, called clones via MiXCR and kept in-frame beta chains. Entries are consolidated by CDR3 protein sequence, retaining the most common genes and DNA. Present in this sample are fewer than 1,000,000 distinct CDR3 sequences, roughly 44% of which were seen just once. Of the sample, nearly 20% falls within the top ten clones. The sequenced sample consisted of blood. The receptors originated from a man aged 55 to 70 in good health.

The V gene is TRBV2, the J gene TRBJ2-5; D is perhaps TRBD1 (5 bases). Germline assignment: CDR1 SNHLY and CDR2 FYNNEI. This CDR3 is built from 13 residues. Trimming pared 6 bases from V and 1 base from J, leaving 9 bases between. For the CDR3, the DNA is TGTGCCAGCAGCAGGGAATTCCAAGAGACCCAGTACTTC. Its protein is CASSREFQETQYF.

This clonotype has only a few counts. The chain is built from TRBV6-5 and TRBJ1-4, with TRBD1 as a possible D gene (5 bases). Trimming shortened V by 0 bases and J by 7 bases, and 12 bases separated the two germline ends. The CDR3 runs to 15 residues. Germline V gene lookup returns CDR1 MNHEY and CDR2 SVGAGI. For the CDR3, the DNA is TGTGCCAGCAGTTACTCAGGGGATACGGGTGAAAAACTGTTTTTT. It translates to CASSYSGDTGEKLFF.

V gene TRBV6-1 combines with J gene TRBJ2-3; 7 nucleotides line up with TRBD2. Looked up from germline, CDR1 is MNHNS and CDR2 is SASEGT. After removal of 6 bases from V and 6 bases from J, the junction contained 12 bases not matched to a gene. The length of the CDR3 is 15 residues. CDR3 amino acids: CASSPWRGRWDTQYF. The CDR3 DNA reads as TGTGCCAGCAGCCCTTGGCGGGGGAGGTGGGATACGCAGTATTTT.

This clonotype has only a few counts. V gene TRBV5-1 combines with J gene TRBJ2-7; a weak D match, TRBD1 (5 bases). Germline V gene lookup returns CDR1 SGHRS and CDR2 YFSETQ. V gave up 4 bases and J gave up 2 bases, with 10 bases separating them. The CDR3 contains 13 residues. The CDR3 sequence is CASSNRLTYEQYF. CDR3 nucleotides: TGCGCCAGCAGCAACAGGTTAACCTACGAGCAGTACTTC.

The chain combines TRBV11-2 with TRBJ2-4; 9 positions match TRBD1. The J segment lost 6 bases and the V segment lost 6 bases, leaving 12 bases of the junction unmatched. The germline V gene encodes CDR1 SGHAT and CDR2 FQNNGV. This CDR3 spans 16 amino acids. This chain's CDR3 is CASRAGTGMAGNIQYF. CDR3 DNA: TGTGCCAGCAGGGCCGGGACAGGGATGGCGGGAAACATTCAGTACTTC.

V and J are TRBV20-1 and TRBJ2-1, with 9 bases matching TRBD2. CDR1 and CDR2 (germline): DFQATT, SNEGSKA (reference sequence). The trim removed 5 bases at V and 6 bases at J, leaving 14 bases unmatched. The CDR3 sequence is 16 residues long. The CDR3 DNA sequence: TGCAGTGCTGACGCCTTCGGGCGGGGGGGCCTCAATGAGCAGTTCTTC. Amino acid sequence: CSADAFGRGGLNEQFF.

The rearrangement joins TRBV7-2 to TRBJ2-1; D unclear. Germline V gene sequence: CDR1 SGHTA, CDR2 FQGNSA. The length of the CDR3 is 13 residues. Trimming cost V 5 bases and J 3 bases, with 8 bases left between them. CDR3 DNA: TGTGCCAGCAGCGCGTCGGACTACAATGAGCAGTTCTTC. It translates to CASSASDYNEQFF.

In this sample, this clonotype turned up a few times. The genes are TRBV25-1 and TRBJ1-1; D uncertain. The germline gives CDR1 MGHDK, CDR2 SYGVNS. The CDR3 consists of 14 residues. The V gene lost 2 bases and the J gene lost 1 base, with 8 bases spanning the gap. The CDR3 reads CASSEVGKNTEAFF. CDR3 DNA: TGTGCCAGCAGTGAAGTGGGCAAGAACACTGAAGCTTTCTTT. Complete variable domain (other parts from reference TRBV25-1 and TRBJ1-1): EADIYQTPRYLVIGTGKKITLECSQTMGHDKMYWYQQDPGMELHLIHYSYGVNSTEKGDLSSESTVSRIRTEHFPLTLESARPSHTSQYLCASSEVGKNTEAFFGQGTRLTVV.

The V call is TRBV20-1, the J call TRBJ1-2; D uncertain. This CDR3 is 11 amino acids long. V lost 4 bases and J lost 2, with 5 bases in between. Germline-derived CDR1 and CDR2 are DFQATT and SNEGSKA (reference sequence). The CDR3: CSATDNYGYTF. As DNA, the CDR3 is TGCAGTGCTACGGACAACTATGGCTACACCTTC.

The rearrangement joins TRBV25-1 to TRBJ2-3; perhaps TRBD2 as D (7 bases). Per germline, CDR1 MGHDK and CDR2 SYGVNS. With 5 bases removed from V and 3 bases from J, the gap between germline ends came to 21 bases. The CDR3 loop spans 17 amino acids. In DNA form, the CDR3 reads TGTGCCAGCAGTCGATTAGGGGGGGGGGAATTTACAGATACGCAGTATTTT. Translated, it gives CASSRLGGGEFTDTQYF.